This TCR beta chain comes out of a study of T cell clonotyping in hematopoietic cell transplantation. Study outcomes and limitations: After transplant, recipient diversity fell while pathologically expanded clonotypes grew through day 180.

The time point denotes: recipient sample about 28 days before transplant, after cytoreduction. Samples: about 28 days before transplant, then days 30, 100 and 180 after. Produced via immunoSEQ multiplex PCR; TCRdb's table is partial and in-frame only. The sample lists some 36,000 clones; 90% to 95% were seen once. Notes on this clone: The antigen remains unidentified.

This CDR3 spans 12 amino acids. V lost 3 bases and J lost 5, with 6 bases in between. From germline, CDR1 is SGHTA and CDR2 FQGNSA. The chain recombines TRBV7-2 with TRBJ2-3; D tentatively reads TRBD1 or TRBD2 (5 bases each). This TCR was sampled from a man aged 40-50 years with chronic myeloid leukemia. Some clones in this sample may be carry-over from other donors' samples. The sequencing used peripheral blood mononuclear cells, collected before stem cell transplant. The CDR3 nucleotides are TGTGCCAGCAGCTTGGGGGTAGATACGCAGTATTTT. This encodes CASSLGVDTQYF.